The rows below give T cell receptor beta chains drawn from one sample of a study of cytomegalovirus exposure and HLA in healthy donors. Produced via immunoSEQ multiplex PCR; TCRdb's table is partial and in-frame only. Of around 130,000 clones listed, around 85% are singletons. The material sequenced was PBMCs. These receptor sequences come from a woman aged 25-40 years in good health and CMV-seronegative. CDR3s include the opening cysteine and the closing phenylalanine or tryptophan. The order of the fields is V gene, clone size, D gene, CDR3 length, J gene, CDR3 DNA, CDR3 protein. A D gene is named only where the DNA matches it firmly. The listing skips clone size in some rows; elsewhere it reads once, few, many or a size class.

V: TRBV5-4; size: NA; D: NA; length: 15; J: TRBJ1-2; DNA: TGTGCCAGCAGCTTGACGGGACGGACTACCTATGGCTACACCTTC; CDR3: CASSLTGRTTYGYTF
V: TRBV7-2; size: NA; D: TRBD2; length: 16; J: TRBJ2-5; DNA: TGTGCCAGCACCTACCGCCCCTTAGCGGGTCAAGAGACCCAGTACTTC; CDR3: CASTYRPLAGQETQYF
V: TRBV7-9; size: NA; D: TRBD2; length: 15; J: TRBJ2-1; DNA: TGTGCCAGCAGCTCCCAGCGGGGGGGCTACAATGAGCAGTTCTTC; CDR3: CASSSQRGGYNEQFF
V: TRBV4-1; size: NA; D: NA; length: 15; J: TRBJ2-4; DNA: TGCGCCAGCAGCCAACCCATTTTAGCCAAAAACATTCAGTACTTC; CDR3: CASSQPILAKNIQYF
V: TRBV6-1; size: NA; D: NA; length: 16; J: TRBJ1-5; DNA: TGTGCCAGCAGTGAAGTCGGGGGGGGAATCAATCAGCCCCAGCATTTT; CDR3: CASSEVGGGINQPQHF
V: TRBV29-1; size: NA; D: NA; length: 14; J: TRBJ2-1; DNA: TGCAGCGTTGAGGGCGGGCTATCATACAATGAGCAGTTCTTC; CDR3: CSVEGGLSYNEQFF
V: TRBV15; size: NA; D: TRBD1; length: 17; J: TRBJ2-7; DNA: TGTGCCACCAGCAGAGAGCTTACAGGGGTCGGGGCCTACGAGCAGTACTTC; CDR3: CATSRELTGVGAYEQYF
V: TRBV19; size: NA; D: NA; length: 14; J: TRBJ1-2; DNA: TGTGCCAGTAGTGGGCAGGGCTATCTTTATGGCTACACCTTC; CDR3: CASSGQGYLYGYTF
V: TRBV30; size: NA; D: TRBD2; length: 12; J: TRBJ2-3; DNA: TGTGCCTGGAGGGGACTAGCAGATACGCAGTATTTT; CDR3: CAWRGLADTQYF
V: TRBV9; size: NA; D: TRBD2; length: 13; J: TRBJ2-3; DNA: TGTGCCAGCAGCGTAGAGGGACTACATACGCAGTATTTT; CDR3: CASSVEGLHTQYF
V: TRBV19; size: once; D: NA; length: 14; J: TRBJ1-6; DNA: TGTGCCAGTCTGGGAGCGGATTATAATTCACCCCTCCACTTT; CDR3: CASLGADYNSPLHF
V: TRBV11-3; size: NA; D: NA; length: 20; J: TRBJ2-7; DNA: TGTGCCAGCAGCCCCCTTAGGGGGGGCTTTGGAGGGACTACGTCGTACGAGCAGTACTTC; CDR3: CASSPLRGGFGGTTSYEQYF
V: TRBV5-1; size: few; D: NA; length: 15; J: TRBJ2-6; DNA: TGCGCCAGCAGCTTGTCCAACTCTGGGGCCAACGTCCTGACTTTC; CDR3: CASSLSNSGANVLTF
V: TRBV7-6; size: NA; D: TRBD1; length: 14; J: TRBJ1-2; DNA: TGTGCCAGCAGCTCTTGGGACAGTGAGTTATTTCTGACCTTC; CDR3: CASSSWDSELFLTF
V: TRBV6-4; size: NA; D: NA; length: 18; J: TRBJ2-1; DNA: TGTGCCAGCAGTGACTCGTTCGGGGCTACTAGCTTCGTCAATGAGCAGTTCTTC; CDR3: CASSDSFGATSFVNEQFF
V: TRBV5-4; size: NA; D: TRBD1; length: 16; J: TRBJ1-1; DNA: TGTGCCAGCAGCTGGGGGGGACAGGGAAGTTACACTGAAGCTTTCTTT; CDR3: CASSWGGQGSYTEAFF
V: TRBV27; size: once; D: TRBD1; length: 15; J: TRBJ1-4; DNA: TGTGCCAGCAGTCCCGGGACAGCAACTAATGAAAAACTGTTTTTT; CDR3: CASSPGTATNEKLFF
V: TRBV2; size: once; D: NA; length: 17; J: TRBJ2-7; DNA: TGTGCCAGCAGTGATTACGGGACACCTAACCCCAATTACGAGCAGTACTTC; CDR3: CASSDYGTPNPNYEQYF
V: TRBV5-6; size: NA; D: TRBD1; length: 14; J: TRBJ1-2; DNA: TGTGCCAGCAGCCCGGGACAGTACAACTATGGCTACACCTTC; CDR3: CASSPGQYNYGYTF
V: TRBV21-1; size: NA; D: NA; length: 17; J: TRBJ2-7; DNA: TGTGCCAGCAGCAGGGGGGGACAGGGCAAAAACTCCTACGAGCAGTACTTC; CDR3: CASSRGGQGKNSYEQYF
V: TRBV19; size: NA; D: NA; length: 15; J: TRBJ1-1; DNA: TGTGCCAGTACTCCCGCGGGGGGGCTGATCACTGAAGCTTTCTTT; CDR3: CASTPAGGLITEAFF
V: TRBV6-1; size: NA; D: TRBD2; length: 18; J: TRBJ2-5; DNA: TGTGCCAGCAGTGAAGGGAAGGTAGCGGGGGGGCCGAGGGAGACCCAGTACTTC; CDR3: CASSEGKVAGGPRETQYF